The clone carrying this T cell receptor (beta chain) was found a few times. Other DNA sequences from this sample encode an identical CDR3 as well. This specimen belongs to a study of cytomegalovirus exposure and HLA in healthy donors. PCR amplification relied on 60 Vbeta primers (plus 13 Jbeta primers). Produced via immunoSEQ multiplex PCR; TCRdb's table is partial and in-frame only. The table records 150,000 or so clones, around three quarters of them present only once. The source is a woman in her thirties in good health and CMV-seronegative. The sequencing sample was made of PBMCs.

The CDR3 sequence: CASSLSLAGSYNEQFF. The DNA of the CDR3 is TGTGCCAGCAGCTTAAGCCTAGCGGGATCCTACAATGAGCAGTTCTTC. The V gene is TRBV7-9, the J gene TRBJ2-1; 9 bases agree with TRBD2. The germline V gene encodes CDR1 SEHNR and CDR2 FQNEAQ (reference sequence). CDR3 size: 16 residues. With V trimmed by 2 bases and J by 1 base, 3 bases remained unmatched.